This TCR beta chain comes out of a study of blood T cell repertoires in COVID-19. This CDR3 region has 16 residues. V gave up 2 bases and J gave up 2 bases; unmatched junction bases: 9. Germline V gene lookup returns CDR1 SNHLY and CDR2 FYNNEI. Everyone who took part was roughly 18 to 89 years old, and they came from 20 to 25 US areas. Allocation to cohorts depended on clinical history reported by the participants. In the original workflow: Amplifying reference gene primers gave estimates of nucleated cell counts. Method: immunoSEQ multiplex PCR; TCRdb's copy keeps in-frame clones and lacks some. For V, J and clone size, that table is used; D and trimming come from the DNA. The sample lists fewer than 350,000 clones, more than 75% occurring once.

Sequencing input: PBMCs or T cells enriched from blood (not recorded which). The receptor's source is a woman aged 55-69 years in a cohort exposed to, infected with or recovered from COVID-19 (not recorded which). The rearrangement joins TRBV2 to TRBJ2-7; 7 nucleotides align to TRBD2. CDR3 coding DNA: TGTGCCAGCAGTGAAAGACCCGGGAGGTCAGCCTACGAGCAGTACTTC. As protein: CASSERPGRSAYEQYF.